This T cell receptor (beta chain) was sequenced during a study of immune characterization of retroperitoneal liposarcoma (dated by TCRdb to the late 2010s). V gives up 9 bases and J gives up 1 base, and the segment between their germline ends measures 7 bases. The CDR3 contains 12 residues, cysteine and phenylalanine counted. The CDR3 DNA has 36 bases and is translated from base 1. The germline V gene specifies KGHDR as CDR1 and SFDVKD as CDR2. Receptors were amplified or captured by PCR. Sequenced using a NextSeq 500. TCRdb trimmed the raw reads at Q25, called clones with MiXCR and kept productive beta chains. Each record represents a unique CDR3 protein, reported with the most common genes and DNA among its rows. Within this sample are 9,500 to 14,000 distinct CDR3 sequences, with 26% of them counted one time only. Jointly, the top ten make up approximately 10% of the sample. The table lists this clonotype with many counts. Its specific antigen is unknown. Within one base of it there is no much larger clone, and no base qualities were kept.

The TCR sequence derives from a female donor with retroperitoneal liposarcoma. The chain is made from TRBV24-1 and TRBJ2-3; a weak D assignment points to TRBD1 (5 bases agree). Source material: tumor tissue. The base sequence is TGTGCCACCGGCAGGGGCACAGATACGCAGTATTTT. Translated, this gives CATGRGTDTQYF.